Listed here are 12 T cell receptor beta chains from one sample, sequenced in a study of T-cell reconstitution after alpha-beta-depleted transplantation in children (dated by TCRdb to the mid-2010s). The receptor library was made with PCR. The instrument given in TCRdb is Illumina HiSeq 2500. TCR libraries were prepared with molecular barcoding, using unique molecular identifiers to normalize TCRbeta repertoire quantification. Using fastp at Q25 and MiXCR, TCRdb reprocessed the public reads and kept productive beta chains. One record per CDR3 amino acid sequence lists the most common genes and DNA. The sample profile shows under 300,000 distinct CDR3 sequences; 9.7% of them were found once. About 5.4% of the sample rests with the top ten. The sample consisted of PBMCs from the stem cell graft donor, taken from the stem cell graft. These receptors all come from a human donor who donated a stem cell graft to a child with SCID.

This clonotype was detected ten times or more. The gene calls are TRBV20-1 and TRBJ2-5; 13 nucleotides match TRBD2. The CDR3 sequence is 15 residues long. Germline loops: CDR1 DFQATT, CDR2 SNEGSKA (reference sequence). Germline trimming cut 5 bases from V and 1 base from J; bases unmatched to any gene: 4. CDR3 DNA: TGCAGTGCTTCCCGGACTAGCGGGGGCCAAGAGACCCAGTACTTC. Residues: CSASRTSGGQETQYF.

This clonotype was seen repeatedly, ten times or more. This chain joins TRBV6-1 and TRBJ1-5, with a weak D call TRBD1 (5 bases). Germline V gene sequence: CDR1 MNHNS, CDR2 SASEGT. Trimming took off 7 bases at V and 7 bases at J, with 17 bases between the two ends. The CDR3 extends over 14 amino acids. The CDR3 sequence is CASKGTLGGQPQHF. CDR3 DNA sequence: TGTGCCAGCAAAGGGACCCTAGGAGGACAGCCCCAGCATTTT.

Many counts were recorded for this clonotype. J is TRBJ2-3 and V is TRBV28, with unresolved D. Between the trimmed V and J ends, which lost 2 bases and 1 base, there was a span of 10 bases. The length of the CDR3 is 15 residues. CDR1 and CDR2 from the germline V gene are MDHEN and SYDVKM. The DNA of the CDR3 is TGTGCCAGCAGTTTAGGTTTTCGAGGCACAGATACGCAGTATTTT. Encoded protein: CASSLGFRGTDTQYF. The entire variable domain, with the rest obtained from reference TRBV28 and TRBJ2-3, is as follows: DVKVTQSSRYLVKRTGEKVFLECVQDMDHENMFWYRQDPGLGLRLIYFSYDVKMKEKGDIPEGYSVSREKKERFSLILESASTNQTSMYLCASSLGFRGTDTQYFGPGTRLTVL.

This clonotype came up a few times. The chain recombines TRBV12-3 or TRBV12-4 with TRBJ1-2; possibly TRBD1 for D (6 bases). Trimming shortened V by 4 bases and J by 6 bases, and 15 bases separated the two germline ends. The CDR3 is 14 residues long. Written as DNA, the CDR3 is TGTGCCAGCAGTTCGCAGACAGGCGCGCATGGCTACACCTTC. Residues: CASSSQTGAHGYTF.

This clonotype showed up many times. This chain links TRBV7-6 with TRBJ2-7, with D possibly matching TRBD2 (7 bases). The CDR3 totals 12 residues. Germline CDR1 and CDR2: SGHVS and FNYEAQ. The ends were cut back, 1 base at V and 10 bases at J, with 11 bases in the middle. The CDR3 DNA is TGTGCCAGCAGCTTAGGGGGGGGGACACAGTACTTC. This encodes CASSLGGGTQYF.

In regard to this clonotype: One end of the junction does not line up with germline, which may come from a read error. The chain couples TRBV5-1 to TRBJ1-2; perhaps TRBD1 as D (6 bases). Germline V gene sequence: CDR1 SGHRS, CDR2 YFSETQ. The CDR3 covers 16 residues. The CDR3 reads CASSLVSGGLDYVYTF. The CDR3 coding sequence is TGCGCCAGCAGCTTGGTATCGGGGGGGCTCGACTATGTCTACACCTTC.

This chain links TRBV7-7 with TRBJ2-3; possibly TRBD2 for D (5 bases). V gave up 1 base and J gave up 4 bases, with 6 bases separating them. CDR1 SSHAT and CDR2 FNYEAQ come from the germline V gene (reference sequence). This CDR3 is built from 13 residues. The DNA of the CDR3 is TGTGCCAGCAGCTTAGGCGGGTCAGATACGCAGTATTTT. This gives the protein CASSLGGSDTQYF.

The rearrangement joins TRBV5-1 to TRBJ2-7; D is unclear. The germline V gene has CDR1 SGHRS and CDR2 YFSETQ. Trimming removed 5 bases from V and 2 bases from J, with 8 bases in between. This CDR3 comprises 12 residues. This CDR3 reads CASRGGTYEQYF. The CDR3 DNA reads as TGCGCCAGCAGAGGTGGGACCTACGAGCAGTACTTC.

This clonotype appeared many times. V is TRBV5-1 and J is TRBJ2-2; D may correspond to TRBD1 or TRBD2 (5 bases each). V lost 3 bases, J lost 5 bases, and 17 bases lay in between. The CDR3 sequence is 16 residues long. Germline V gives CDR1 SGHRS, CDR2 YFSETQ. CDR3 sequence reads: CASSSERGRGTGELFF. CDR3 coding DNA: TGCGCCAGCAGCTCGGAGAGGGGAAGAGGAACCGGGGAGCTGTTTTTT.

This clonotype came up a few times. The chain employs TRBV13 and TRBJ2-5, with 8 bases matching TRBD2. This CDR3 spans 14 amino acids. The germline V gene encodes CDR1 PRHDT and CDR2 FYEKMQ (reference sequence). Unmatched junction bases numbered 3, after V lost 5 bases and J lost 1 base. In nucleotides, the CDR3 is TGTGCCAGCAGCCCCGGGGGGGGCCAAGAGACCCAGTACTTC. Its protein is CASSPGGGQETQYF.

Ten or more counts support this clonotype. The V call is TRBV5-1, the J call TRBJ2-3; 14 bases match TRBD2. Germline CDR1 reads SGHRS; CDR2 reads YFSETQ. V was pared by 5 bases and J by 5 bases, with 4 bases of the junction left unmatched. The CDR3 runs to 15 residues. The CDR3 coding sequence is TGCGCCAGCAGATTTGGACTAGCGGGGGGAGATACGCAGTATTTT. This gives the protein CASRFGLAGGDTQYF.

This chain connects TRBV3-1 to TRBJ2-7, with D tentatively TRBD2 (5 bases). The V and J ends lost 11 bases and 3 bases respectively, with 29 bases between them. The germline V gene encodes CDR1 LGHDT and CDR2 YNNKEL (reference sequence). The CDR3 runs 17 residues. DNA of the CDR3: TGTGCCTGCACCCAAGAGAGGATGCGGGCAGCCCTCTACGAGCAGTACTTC. The encoded protein is CACTQERMRAALYEQYF.